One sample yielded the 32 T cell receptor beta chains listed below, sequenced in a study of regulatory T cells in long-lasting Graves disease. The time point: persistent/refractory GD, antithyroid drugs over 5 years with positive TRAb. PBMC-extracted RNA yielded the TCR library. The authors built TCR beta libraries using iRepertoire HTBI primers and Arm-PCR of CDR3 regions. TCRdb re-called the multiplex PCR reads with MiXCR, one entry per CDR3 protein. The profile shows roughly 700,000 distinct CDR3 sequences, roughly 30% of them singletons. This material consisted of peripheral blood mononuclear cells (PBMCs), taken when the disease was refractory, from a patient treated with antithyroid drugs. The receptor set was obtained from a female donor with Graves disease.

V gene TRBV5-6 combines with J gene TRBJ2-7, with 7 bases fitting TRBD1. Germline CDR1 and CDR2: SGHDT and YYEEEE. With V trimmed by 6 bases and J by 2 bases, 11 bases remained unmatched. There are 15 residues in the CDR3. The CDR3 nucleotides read TGTGCCAGCACCGGAGACGGGACAGAAGCCTACGAGCAGTACTTC. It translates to CASTGDGTEAYEQYF.

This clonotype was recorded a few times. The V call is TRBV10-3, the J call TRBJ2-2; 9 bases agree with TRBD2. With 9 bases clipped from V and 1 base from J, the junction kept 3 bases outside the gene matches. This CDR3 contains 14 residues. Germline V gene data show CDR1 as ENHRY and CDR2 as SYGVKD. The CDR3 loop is CAMQTSGNTGELFF. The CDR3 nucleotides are TGTGCCATGCAGACTAGCGGGAACACCGGGGAGCTGTTTTTT.

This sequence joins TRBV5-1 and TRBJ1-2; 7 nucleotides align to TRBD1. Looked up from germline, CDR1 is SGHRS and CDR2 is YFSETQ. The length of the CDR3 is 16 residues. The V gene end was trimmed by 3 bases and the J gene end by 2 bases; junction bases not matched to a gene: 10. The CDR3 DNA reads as TGCGCCAGCAGCTGGACGACAGGGAGGGTAAACTATGGCTACACCTTC. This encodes CASSWTTGRVNYGYTF.

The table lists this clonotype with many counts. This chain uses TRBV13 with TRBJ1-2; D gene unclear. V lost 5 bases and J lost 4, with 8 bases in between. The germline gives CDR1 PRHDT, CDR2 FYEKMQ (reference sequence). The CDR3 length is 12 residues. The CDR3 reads CASSQQTYGYTF. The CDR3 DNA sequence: TGTGCCAGCAGCCAACAGACCTATGGCTACACCTTC.

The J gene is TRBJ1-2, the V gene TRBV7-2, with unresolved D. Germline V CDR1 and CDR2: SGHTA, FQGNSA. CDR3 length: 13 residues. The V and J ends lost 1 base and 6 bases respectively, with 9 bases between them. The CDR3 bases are TGTGCCAGCAGCTTAGATGGACTCCATGGCTACACCTTC. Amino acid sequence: CASSLDGLHGYTF. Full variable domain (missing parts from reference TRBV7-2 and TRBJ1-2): GAGVSQSPSNKVTEKGKDVELRCDPISGHTALYWYRQSLGQGLEFLIYFQGNSAPDKSGLPSDRFSAERTGGSVSTLTIQRTQQEDSAVYLCASSLDGLHGYTFGSGTRLTVV.

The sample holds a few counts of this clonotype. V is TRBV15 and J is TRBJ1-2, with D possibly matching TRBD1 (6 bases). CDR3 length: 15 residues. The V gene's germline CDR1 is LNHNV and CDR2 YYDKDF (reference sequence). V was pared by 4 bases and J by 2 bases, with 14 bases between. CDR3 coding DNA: TGTGCCACCAGCAAAGGAACAGGGCTCAACTATGGCTACACCTTC. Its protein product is CATSKGTGLNYGYTF. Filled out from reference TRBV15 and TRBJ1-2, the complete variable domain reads DAMVIQNPRYQVTQFGKPVTLSCSQTLNHNVMYWYQQKSSQAPKLLFHYYDKDFNNEADTPDNFQSRRPNTSFCFLDIRSPGLGDTAMYLCATSKGTGLNYGYTFGSGTRLTVV.

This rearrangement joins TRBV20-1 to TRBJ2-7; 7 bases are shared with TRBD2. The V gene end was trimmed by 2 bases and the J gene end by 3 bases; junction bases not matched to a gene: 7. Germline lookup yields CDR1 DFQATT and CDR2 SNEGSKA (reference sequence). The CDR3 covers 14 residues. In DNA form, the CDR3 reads TGCAGTGCTAGAAGTGGGAGGGCTATCTACGAGCAGTACTTC. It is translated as CSARSGRAIYEQYF.

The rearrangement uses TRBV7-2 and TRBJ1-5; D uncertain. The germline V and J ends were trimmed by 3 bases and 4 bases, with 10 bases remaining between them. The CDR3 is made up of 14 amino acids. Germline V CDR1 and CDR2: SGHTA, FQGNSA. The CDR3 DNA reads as TGTGCCAGCAGCTTCTTGTCGGAGAATCAGCCCCAGCATTTT. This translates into CASSFLSENQPQHF.

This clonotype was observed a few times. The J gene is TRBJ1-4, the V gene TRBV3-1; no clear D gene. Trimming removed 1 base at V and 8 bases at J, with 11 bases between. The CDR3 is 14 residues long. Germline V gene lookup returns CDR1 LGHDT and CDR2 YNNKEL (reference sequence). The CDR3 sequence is CASSQVNEGEKLFF. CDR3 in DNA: TGTGCCAGCAGCCAAGTCAATGAAGGAGAAAAACTGTTTTTT.

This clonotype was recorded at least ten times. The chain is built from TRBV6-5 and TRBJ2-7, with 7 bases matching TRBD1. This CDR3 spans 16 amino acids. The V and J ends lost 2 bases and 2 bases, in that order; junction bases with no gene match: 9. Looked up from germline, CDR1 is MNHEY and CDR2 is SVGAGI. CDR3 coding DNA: TGTGCCAGCAGTTACCCGAGACAGGGTGGCACCTACGAGCAGTACTTC. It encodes CASSYPRQGGTYEQYF.

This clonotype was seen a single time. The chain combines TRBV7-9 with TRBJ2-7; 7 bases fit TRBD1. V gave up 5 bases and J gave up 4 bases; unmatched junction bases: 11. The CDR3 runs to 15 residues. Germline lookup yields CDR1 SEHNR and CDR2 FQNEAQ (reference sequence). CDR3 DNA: TGTGCCAGCAGCCCTACACCCAGGGGGATTTACGAGCAGTACTTC. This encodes CASSPTPRGIYEQYF.

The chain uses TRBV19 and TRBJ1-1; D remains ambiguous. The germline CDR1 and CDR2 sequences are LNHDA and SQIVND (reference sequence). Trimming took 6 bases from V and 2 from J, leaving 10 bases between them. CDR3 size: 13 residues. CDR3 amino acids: CASRAFVNTEAFF. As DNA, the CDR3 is TGTGCCAGTAGGGCGTTTGTTAACACTGAAGCTTTCTTT.

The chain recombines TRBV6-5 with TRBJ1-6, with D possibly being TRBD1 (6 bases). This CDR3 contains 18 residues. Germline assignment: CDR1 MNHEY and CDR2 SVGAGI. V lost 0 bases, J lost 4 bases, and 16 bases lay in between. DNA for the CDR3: TGTGCCAGCAGTTACTCGAGGAACAGGGTGTCTTATAATTCACCCCTCCACTTT. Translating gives CASSYSRNRVSYNSPLHF.

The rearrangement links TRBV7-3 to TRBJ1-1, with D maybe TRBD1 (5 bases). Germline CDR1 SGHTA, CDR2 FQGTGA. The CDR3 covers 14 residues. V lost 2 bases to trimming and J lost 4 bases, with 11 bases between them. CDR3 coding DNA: TGTGCCAGCAGCTTAGGGTCAGGGCTCACTGAAGCTTTCTTT. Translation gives CASSLGSGLTEAFF.

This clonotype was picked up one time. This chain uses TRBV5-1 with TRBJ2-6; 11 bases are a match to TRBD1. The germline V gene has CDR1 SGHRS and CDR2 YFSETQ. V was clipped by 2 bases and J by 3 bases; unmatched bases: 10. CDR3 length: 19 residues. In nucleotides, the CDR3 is TGCGCCAGCAGCTTCTCCCCCGGACAGGGGGCTAATGGGGCCAACGTCCTGACTTTC. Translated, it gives CASSFSPGQGANGANVLTF.

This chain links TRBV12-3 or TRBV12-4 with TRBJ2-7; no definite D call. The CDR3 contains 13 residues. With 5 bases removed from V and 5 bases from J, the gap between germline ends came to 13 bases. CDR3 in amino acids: CASSTTPIDEQYF. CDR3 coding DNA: TGTGCCAGCAGTACAACCCCAATAGACGAGCAGTACTTC.

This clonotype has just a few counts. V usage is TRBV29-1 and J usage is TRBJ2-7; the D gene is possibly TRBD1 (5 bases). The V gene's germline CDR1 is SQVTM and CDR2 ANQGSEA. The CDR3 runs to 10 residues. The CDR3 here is CLVGRPGHYF. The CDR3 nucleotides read TGCCTCGTGGGTAGACCAGGGCACTACTTC.

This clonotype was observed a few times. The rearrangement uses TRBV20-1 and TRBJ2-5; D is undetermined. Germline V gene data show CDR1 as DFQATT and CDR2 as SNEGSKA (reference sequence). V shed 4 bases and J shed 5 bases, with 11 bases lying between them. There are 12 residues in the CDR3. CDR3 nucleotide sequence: TGCAGTGCTACCGACCGCGTCGAGACCCAGTACTTC. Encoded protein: CSATDRVETQYF.

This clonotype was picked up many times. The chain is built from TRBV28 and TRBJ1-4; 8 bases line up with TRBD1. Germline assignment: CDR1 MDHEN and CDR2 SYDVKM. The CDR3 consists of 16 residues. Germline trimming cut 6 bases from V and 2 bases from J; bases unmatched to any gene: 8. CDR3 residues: CASSLGQGITNEKLFF. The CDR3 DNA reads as TGTGCCAGCAGCCTTGGACAGGGTATCACTAATGAAAAACTGTTTTTT.

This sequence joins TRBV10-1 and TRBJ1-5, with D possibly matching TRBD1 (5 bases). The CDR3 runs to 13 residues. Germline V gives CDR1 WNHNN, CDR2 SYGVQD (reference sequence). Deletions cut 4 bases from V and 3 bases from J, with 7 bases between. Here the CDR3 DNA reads TGCGCCAGCAGTGCAGGGTTCAATCAGCCCCAGCATTTT. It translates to CASSAGFNQPQHF.

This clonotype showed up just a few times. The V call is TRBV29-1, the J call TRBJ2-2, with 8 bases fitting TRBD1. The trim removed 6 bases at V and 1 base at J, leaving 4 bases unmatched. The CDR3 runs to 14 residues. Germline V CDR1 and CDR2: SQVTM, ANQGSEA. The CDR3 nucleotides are TGCAGCGTCCCCGGGACAGGGAACACCGGGGAGCTGTTTTTT. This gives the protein CSVPGTGNTGELFF.

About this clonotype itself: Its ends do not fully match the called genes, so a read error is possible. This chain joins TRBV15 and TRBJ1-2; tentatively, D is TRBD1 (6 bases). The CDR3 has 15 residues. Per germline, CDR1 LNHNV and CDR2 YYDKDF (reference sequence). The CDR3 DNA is TGTGCCGCCAGCAGAGATAGGGGGTACTTCTATGGCTACACCTTC. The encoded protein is CAASRDRGYFYGYTF.

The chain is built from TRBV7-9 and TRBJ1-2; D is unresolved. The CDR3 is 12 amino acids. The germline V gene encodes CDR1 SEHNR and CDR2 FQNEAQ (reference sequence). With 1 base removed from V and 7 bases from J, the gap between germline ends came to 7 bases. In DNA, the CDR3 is TGTGCCAGCAGCTTAGAGGCGGTTGGCTACACCTTC. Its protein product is CASSLEAVGYTF.

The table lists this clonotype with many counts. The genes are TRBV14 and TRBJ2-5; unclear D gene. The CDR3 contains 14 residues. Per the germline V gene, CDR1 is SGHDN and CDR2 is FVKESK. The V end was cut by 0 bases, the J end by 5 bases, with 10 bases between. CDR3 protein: CASSQDRTRETQYF. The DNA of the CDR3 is TGTGCCAGCAGCCAAGACCGGACGCGGGAGACCCAGTACTTC.

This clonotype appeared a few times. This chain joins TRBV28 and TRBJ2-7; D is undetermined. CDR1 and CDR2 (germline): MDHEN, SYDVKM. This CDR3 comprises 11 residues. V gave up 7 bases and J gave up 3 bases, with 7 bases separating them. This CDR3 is CASIWGYEQYF. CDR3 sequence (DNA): TGTGCCAGCATCTGGGGCTACGAGCAGTACTTC. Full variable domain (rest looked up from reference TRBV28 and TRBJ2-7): DVKVTQSSRYLVKRTGEKVFLECVQDMDHENMFWYRQDPGLGLRLIYFSYDVKMKEKGDIPEGYSVSREKKERFSLILESASTNQTSMYLCASIWGYEQYFGPGTRLTVT.

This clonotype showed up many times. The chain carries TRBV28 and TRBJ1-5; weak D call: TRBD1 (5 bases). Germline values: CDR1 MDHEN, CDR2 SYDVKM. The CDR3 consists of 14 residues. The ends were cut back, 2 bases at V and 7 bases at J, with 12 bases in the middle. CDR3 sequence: CASSLGGGWQPQHF. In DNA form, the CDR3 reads TGTGCCAGCAGTTTAGGGGGGGGGTGGCAGCCCCAGCATTTT.

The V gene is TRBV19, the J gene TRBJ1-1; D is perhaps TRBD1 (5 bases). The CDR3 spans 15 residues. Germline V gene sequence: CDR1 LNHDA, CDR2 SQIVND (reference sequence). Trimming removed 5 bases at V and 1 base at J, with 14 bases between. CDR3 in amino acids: CASSLWGQGNTEAFF. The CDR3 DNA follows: TGTGCCAGTAGTCTATGGGGCCAGGGGAACACTGAAGCTTTCTTT.

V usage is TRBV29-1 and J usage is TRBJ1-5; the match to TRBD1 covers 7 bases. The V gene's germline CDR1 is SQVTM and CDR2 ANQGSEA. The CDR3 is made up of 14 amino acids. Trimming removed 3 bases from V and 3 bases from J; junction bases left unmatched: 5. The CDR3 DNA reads TGCAGCGTTGAGACAGGGCTCGACAATCAGCCCCAGCATTTT. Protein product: CSVETGLDNQPQHF.

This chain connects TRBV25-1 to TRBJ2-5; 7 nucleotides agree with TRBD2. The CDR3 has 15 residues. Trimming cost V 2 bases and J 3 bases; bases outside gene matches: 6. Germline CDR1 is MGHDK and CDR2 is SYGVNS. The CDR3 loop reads CASSEAGVLEETQYF. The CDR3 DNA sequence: TGTGCCAGCAGTGAAGCGGGAGTGTTGGAAGAGACCCAGTACTTC.

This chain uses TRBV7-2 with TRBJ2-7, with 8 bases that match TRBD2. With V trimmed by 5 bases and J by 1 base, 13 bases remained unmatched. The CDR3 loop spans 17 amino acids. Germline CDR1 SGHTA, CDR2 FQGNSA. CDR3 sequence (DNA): TGTGCCAGCAGCCTACCCCAGAGGACTAGCTTATCCTACGAGCAGTACTTC. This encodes CASSLPQRTSLSYEQYF. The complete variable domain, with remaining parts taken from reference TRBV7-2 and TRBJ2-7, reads GAGVSQSPSNKVTEKGKDVELRCDPISGHTALYWYRQSLGQGLEFLIYFQGNSAPDKSGLPSDRFSAERTGGSVSTLTIQRTQQEDSAVYLCASSLPQRTSLSYEQYFGPGTRLTVT.

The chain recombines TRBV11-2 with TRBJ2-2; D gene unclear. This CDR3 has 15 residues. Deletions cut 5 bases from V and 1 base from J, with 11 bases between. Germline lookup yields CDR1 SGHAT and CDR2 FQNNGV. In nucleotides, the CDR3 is TGTGCCAGCAGCCCCCTACGGCAGAACACCGGGGAGCTGTTTTTT. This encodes CASSPLRQNTGELFF.

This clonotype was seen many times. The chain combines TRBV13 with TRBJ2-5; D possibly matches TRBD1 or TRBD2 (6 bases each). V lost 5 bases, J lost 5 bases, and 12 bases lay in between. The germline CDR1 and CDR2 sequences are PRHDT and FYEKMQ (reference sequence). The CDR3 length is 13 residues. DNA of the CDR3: TGTGCCAGCAGCGAGAGGGGGGAGGAGACCCAGTACTTC. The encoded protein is CASSERGEETQYF.